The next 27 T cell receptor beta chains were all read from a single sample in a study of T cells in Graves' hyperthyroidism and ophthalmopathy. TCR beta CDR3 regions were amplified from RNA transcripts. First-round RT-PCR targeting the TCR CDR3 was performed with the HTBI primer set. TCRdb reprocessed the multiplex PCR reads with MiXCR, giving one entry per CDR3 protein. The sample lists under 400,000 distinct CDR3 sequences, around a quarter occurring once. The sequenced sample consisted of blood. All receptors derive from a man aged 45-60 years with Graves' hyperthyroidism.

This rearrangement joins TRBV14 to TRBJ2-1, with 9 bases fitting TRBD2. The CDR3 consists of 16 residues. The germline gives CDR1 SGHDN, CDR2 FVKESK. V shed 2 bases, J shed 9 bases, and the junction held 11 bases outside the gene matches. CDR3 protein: CASSQLSGRLVGEQFF. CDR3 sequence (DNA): TGTGCCAGCAGCCAACTCAGCGGGAGGTTAGTTGGTGAGCAGTTCTTC.

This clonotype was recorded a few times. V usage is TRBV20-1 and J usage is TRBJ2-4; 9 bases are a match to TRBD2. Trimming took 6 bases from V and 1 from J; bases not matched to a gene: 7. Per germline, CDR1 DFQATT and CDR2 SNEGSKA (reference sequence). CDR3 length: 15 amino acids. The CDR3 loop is CSAFSGSRAKNIQYF. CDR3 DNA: TGCAGTGCATTTAGCGGGAGCCGCGCCAAAAACATTCAGTACTTC.

CDR3 DNA: TGTGCCAGCAGTTTAGACGCTGCTAACTATGGCTACACCTTC. Amino acids: CASSLDAANYGYTF. The chain couples TRBV12-3 or TRBV12-4 to TRBJ1-2, with no clear D. The V end lost 1 base, the J end lost 0 bases, and 6 bases lay between the germline ends. The CDR3 runs 14 residues.

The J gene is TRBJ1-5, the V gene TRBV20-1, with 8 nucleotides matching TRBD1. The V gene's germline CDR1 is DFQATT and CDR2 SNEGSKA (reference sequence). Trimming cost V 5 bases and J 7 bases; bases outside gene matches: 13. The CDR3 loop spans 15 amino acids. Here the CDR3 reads CSALDRAHSNQPQHF. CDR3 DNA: TGCAGTGCTTTGGACAGGGCTCATTCCAACCAGCCCCAGCATTTT.

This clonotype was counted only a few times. The CDR3 sequence is CASSLASGSGEQFF. In nucleotides, the CDR3 is TGCGCCAGCAGCTTGGCTAGCGGGAGCGGTGAGCAGTTCTTC. This chain joins TRBV5-1 and TRBJ2-1, with 10 bases identical to TRBD2. Unmatched junction bases numbered 3, after V lost 0 bases and J lost 9 bases. This CDR3 spans 14 amino acids. Germline V gives CDR1 SGHRS, CDR2 YFSETQ.

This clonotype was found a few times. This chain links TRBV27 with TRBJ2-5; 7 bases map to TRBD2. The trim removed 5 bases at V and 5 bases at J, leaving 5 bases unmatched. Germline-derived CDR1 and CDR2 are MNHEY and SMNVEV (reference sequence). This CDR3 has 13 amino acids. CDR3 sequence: CASSKRRGETQYF. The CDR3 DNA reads TGTGCCAGCAGTAAAAGGCGGGGGGAGACCCAGTACTTC.

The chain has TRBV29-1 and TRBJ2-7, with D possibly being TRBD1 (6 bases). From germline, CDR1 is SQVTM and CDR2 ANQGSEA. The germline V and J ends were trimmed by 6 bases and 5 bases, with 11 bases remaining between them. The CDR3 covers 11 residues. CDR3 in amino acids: CSVAEGDEQYF. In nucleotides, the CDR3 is TGCAGCGTGGCAGAGGGGGACGAGCAGTACTTC.

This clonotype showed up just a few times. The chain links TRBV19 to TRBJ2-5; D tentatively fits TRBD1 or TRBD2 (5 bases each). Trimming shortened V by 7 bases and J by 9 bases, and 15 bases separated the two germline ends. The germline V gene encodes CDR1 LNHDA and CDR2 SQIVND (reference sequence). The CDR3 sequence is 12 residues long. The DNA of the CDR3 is TGTGCCAGTAAACAGGCGTCGGGGCCCCAGTACTTC. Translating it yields CASKQASGPQYF.

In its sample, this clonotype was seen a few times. The DNA of the CDR3 is TGTGCCAGCAGCGGGTACAACAGGGGGCTTCGGGATGAGCAGTTCTTC. This translates into CASSGYNRGLRDEQFF. V and J are TRBV9 and TRBJ2-1, with 9 bases that match TRBD1. The CDR3 runs to 16 residues. V trimming: 3 bases; J trimming: 8 bases; junction bases outside the gene matches: 12. Germline values: CDR1 SGDLS, CDR2 YYNGEE.

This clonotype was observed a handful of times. This CDR3 reads CSARYLGPANSPLHF. The CDR3, as DNA: TGCAGTGCTAGATATCTTGGGCCAGCTAATTCACCCCTCCACTTT. The chain combines TRBV20-1 with TRBJ1-6; D unclear. The V end lost 2 bases, the J end lost 6 bases, and 14 bases lay between the germline ends. Germline V CDR1 and CDR2: DFQATT, SNEGSKA (reference sequence). The length of the CDR3 is 15 residues.

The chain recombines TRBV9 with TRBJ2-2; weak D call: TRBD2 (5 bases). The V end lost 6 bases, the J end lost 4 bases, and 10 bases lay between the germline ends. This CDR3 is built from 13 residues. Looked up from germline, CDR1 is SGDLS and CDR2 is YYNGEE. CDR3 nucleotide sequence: TGTGCCAGCAAATCTAGCTTCACCGGGGAGCTGTTTTTT. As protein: CASKSSFTGELFF.

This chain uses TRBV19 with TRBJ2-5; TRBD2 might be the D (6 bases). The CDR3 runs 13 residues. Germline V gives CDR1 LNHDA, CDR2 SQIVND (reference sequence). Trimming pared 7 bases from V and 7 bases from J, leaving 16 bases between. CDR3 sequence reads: CASTASSGVTQYF. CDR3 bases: TGTGCCAGTACCGCCTCCTCGGGAGTGACCCAGTACTTC.

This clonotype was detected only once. The CDR3 protein is CASSPPSRGLTEAFF. CDR3 DNA sequence: TGTGCCAGCTCACCACCATCGCGGGGGTTGACTGAAGCTTTCTTT. The chain uses TRBV18 and TRBJ1-1; possible D gene TRBD1, 5 bases. CDR1 KGHSH and CDR2 LQKENI come from the germline V gene. V was pared by 0 bases and J by 5 bases, with 13 bases between. The CDR3 runs 15 residues.

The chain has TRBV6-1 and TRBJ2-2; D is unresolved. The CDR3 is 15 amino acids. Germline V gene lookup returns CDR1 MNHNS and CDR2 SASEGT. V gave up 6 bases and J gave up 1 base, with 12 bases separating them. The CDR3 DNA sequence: TGTGCCAGCAGGACGGACCAATTGAACACCGGGGAGCTGTTTTTT. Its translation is CASRTDQLNTGELFF.

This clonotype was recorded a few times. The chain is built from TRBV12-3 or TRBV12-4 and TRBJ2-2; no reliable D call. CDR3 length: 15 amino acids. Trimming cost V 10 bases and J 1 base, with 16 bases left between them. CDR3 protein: CATAWVVGNTGELFF. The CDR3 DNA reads TGTGCCACGGCATGGGTGGTAGGGAACACCGGGGAGCTGTTTTTT.

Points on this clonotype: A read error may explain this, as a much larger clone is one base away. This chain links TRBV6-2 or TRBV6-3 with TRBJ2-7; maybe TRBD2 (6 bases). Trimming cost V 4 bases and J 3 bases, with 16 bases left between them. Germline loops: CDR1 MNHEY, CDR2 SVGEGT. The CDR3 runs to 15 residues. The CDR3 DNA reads TGTGCCAGCAGTTGCGGAGGGGCAGAGGACTACGAGCAGTACTTC. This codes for CASSCGGAEDYEQYF.

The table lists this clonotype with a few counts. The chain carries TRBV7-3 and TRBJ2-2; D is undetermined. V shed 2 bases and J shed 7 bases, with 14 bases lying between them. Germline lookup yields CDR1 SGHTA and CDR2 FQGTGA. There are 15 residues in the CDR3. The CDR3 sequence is CASSLVGSSFGELFF. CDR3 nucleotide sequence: TGTGCCAGCAGCTTAGTCGGCTCCAGTTTCGGGGAGCTGTTTTTT.

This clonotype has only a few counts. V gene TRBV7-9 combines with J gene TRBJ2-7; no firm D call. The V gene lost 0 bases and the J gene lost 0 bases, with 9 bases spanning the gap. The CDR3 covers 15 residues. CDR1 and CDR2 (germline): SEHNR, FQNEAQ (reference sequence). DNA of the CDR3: TGTGCCAGCAGCTTAGCACAGACCTACTCCTACGAGCAGTACTTC. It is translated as CASSLAQTYSYEQYF.

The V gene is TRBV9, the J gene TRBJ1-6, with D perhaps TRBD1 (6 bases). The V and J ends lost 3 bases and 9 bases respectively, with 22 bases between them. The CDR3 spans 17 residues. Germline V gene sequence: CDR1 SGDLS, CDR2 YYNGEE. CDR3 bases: TGTGCCAGCAGCGCCAGTGGGACAACCCAGACGGGTTCACCCCTCCACTTT. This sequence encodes CASSASGTTQTGSPLHF. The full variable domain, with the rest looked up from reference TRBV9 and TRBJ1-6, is DSGVTQTPKHLITATGQRVTLRCSPRSGDLSVYWYQQSLDQGLQFLIQYYNGEERAKGNILERFSAQQFPDLHSELNLSSLELGDSALYFCASSASGTTQTGSPLHFGNGTRLTVT.

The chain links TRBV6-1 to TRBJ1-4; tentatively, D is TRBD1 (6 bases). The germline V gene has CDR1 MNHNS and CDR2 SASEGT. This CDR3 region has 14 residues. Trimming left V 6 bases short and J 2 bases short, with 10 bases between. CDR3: CASSPGQTNEKLFF. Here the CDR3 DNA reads TGTGCCAGCAGCCCCGGACAGACTAATGAAAAACTGTTTTTT.

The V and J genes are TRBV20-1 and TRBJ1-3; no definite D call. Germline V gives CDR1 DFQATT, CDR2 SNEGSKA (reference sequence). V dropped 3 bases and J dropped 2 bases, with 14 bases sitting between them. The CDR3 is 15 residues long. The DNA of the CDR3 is TGCAGTGCTAGTGTTCAGAAGGTTACTGGAAACACCATATATTTT. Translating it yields CSASVQKVTGNTIYF.

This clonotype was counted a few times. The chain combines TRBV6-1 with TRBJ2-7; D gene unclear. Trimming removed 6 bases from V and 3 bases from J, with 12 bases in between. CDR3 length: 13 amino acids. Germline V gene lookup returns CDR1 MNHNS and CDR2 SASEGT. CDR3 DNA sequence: TGTGCCAGCAGGTCCGGGTTGCTCTACGAGCAGTACTTC. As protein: CASRSGLLYEQYF.

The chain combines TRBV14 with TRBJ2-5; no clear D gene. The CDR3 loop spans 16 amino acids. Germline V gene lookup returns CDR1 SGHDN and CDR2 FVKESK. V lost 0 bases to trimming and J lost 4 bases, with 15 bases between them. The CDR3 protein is CASSQDGWEPLETQYF. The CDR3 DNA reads TGTGCCAGCAGCCAAGATGGGTGGGAACCCCTAGAGACCCAGTACTTC. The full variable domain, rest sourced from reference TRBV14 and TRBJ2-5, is EAGVTQFPSHSVIEKGQTVTLRCDPISGHDNLYWYRRVMGKEIKFLLHFVKESKQDESGMPNNRFLAERTGGTYSTLKVQPAELEDSGVYFCASSQDGWEPLETQYFGPGTRLLVL.

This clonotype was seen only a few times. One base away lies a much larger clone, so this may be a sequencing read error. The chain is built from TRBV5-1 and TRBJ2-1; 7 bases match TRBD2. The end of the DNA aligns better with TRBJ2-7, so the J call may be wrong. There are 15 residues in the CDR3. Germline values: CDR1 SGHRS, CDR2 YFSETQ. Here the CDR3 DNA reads TGCGCCAGCAGCTTAGGACTAGTTCCCACCAATGAGCAGTACTTC. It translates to CASSLGLVPTNEQYF.

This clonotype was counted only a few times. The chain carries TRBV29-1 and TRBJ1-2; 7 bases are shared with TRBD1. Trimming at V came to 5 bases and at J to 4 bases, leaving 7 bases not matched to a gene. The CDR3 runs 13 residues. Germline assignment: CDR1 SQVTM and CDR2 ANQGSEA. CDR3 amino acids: CSVRTGSFYGYTF. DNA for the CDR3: TGCAGCGTTCGGACAGGCTCGTTCTATGGCTACACCTTC.

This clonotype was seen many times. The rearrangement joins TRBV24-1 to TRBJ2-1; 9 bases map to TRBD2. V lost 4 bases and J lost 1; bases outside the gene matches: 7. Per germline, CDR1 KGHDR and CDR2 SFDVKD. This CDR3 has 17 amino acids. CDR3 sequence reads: CATSDPFAGGSYNEQFF. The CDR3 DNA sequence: TGTGCCACCAGTGACCCCTTTGCGGGAGGGTCCTACAATGAGCAGTTCTTC.

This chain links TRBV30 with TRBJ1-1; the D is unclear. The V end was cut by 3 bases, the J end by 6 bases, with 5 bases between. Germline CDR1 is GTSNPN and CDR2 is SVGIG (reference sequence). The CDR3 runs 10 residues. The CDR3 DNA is TGTGCCTGGAGACAGTCTGAAGCTTTCTTT. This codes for CAWRQSEAFF.